This T cell receptor beta chain is drawn from a study of cytomegalovirus exposure and HLA in healthy donors. With 60 Vbeta and 13 Jbeta primers, the PCR was carried out. This table comes from immunoSEQ multiplex PCR, and its TCRdb copy is limited to in-frame clones, with some not included. Among 80,000 or so clones listed, around 78% were seen once. A note on this clone: Its antigen is not known.

Study results and caveats: A prior analysis recorded that most TCR beta V segments were productive about 90% or about 30% of the time. DRB1 had the most TCR associations and HLA-C the fewest, a later analysis found, with rates varying by HLA locus.

CDR1 is SNHLY and CDR2 is FYNNEI in the germline V gene. The CDR3 contains 13 residues. V lost 9 bases, J lost 1 base, and 12 bases lay in between. Material: PBMCs. The rearrangement links TRBV2 to TRBJ1-1, with D possibly being TRBD1 (5 bases). The receptor comes from a man in his forties or fifties in good health and CMV-seronegative. CDR3 nucleotides: TGTGCCAGACAGGTTTATGAGAACACTGAAGCTTTCTTT. Its protein product is CARQVYENTEAFF.